One and the same sample provided the 3 T cell receptor beta chains below, sequenced in a study of T cell responses to AZD1222 COVID-19 vaccine. Profiled with immunoSEQ multiplex PCR; TCRdb holds only in-frame clones, not every one. The sample carries 120,000 or so clones, 92% recorded once. Material: peripheral blood, obtained 28 days after the second AZD1222 dose. These receptors were taken from an adult who received the AZD1222 COVID-19 vaccine.

The chain uses TRBV6-5 and TRBJ1-2; D is possibly TRBD1 (6 bases). There are 14 residues in the CDR3. Trimming took 8 bases from V and 3 from J, leaving 16 bases between them. From germline, CDR1 is MNHEY and CDR2 SVGAGI. The CDR3 is CASRPRGGDYGYTF. DNA for the CDR3: TGTGCCAGCCGACCGAGGGGGGGGGACTATGGCTACACCTTC.

The chain recombines TRBV7-2 with TRBJ1-1; tentatively, D is TRBD1 (5 bases). From germline, CDR1 is SGHTA and CDR2 FQGNSA. V was shortened by 5 bases and J by 4 bases, with 11 bases between the two germline ends. The length of the CDR3 is 13 residues. This chain's CDR3 is CASSPGRGTEAFF. The CDR3, as DNA: TGTGCCAGCAGCCCCGGGAGGGGCACTGAAGCTTTCTTT.

The chain employs TRBV10-1 and TRBJ1-1; D possibly corresponds to TRBD1 (6 bases). Germline V CDR1 and CDR2: WNHNN, SYGVQD (reference sequence). The CDR3 has 18 residues. The V and J ends lost 5 bases and 3 bases respectively, with 25 bases between them. The CDR3 sequence: CASSPKTGKTPEDTEAFF. Written as DNA, the CDR3 is TGCGCCAGCAGTCCCAAAACAGGGAAGACTCCTGAAGACACTGAAGCTTTCTTT.